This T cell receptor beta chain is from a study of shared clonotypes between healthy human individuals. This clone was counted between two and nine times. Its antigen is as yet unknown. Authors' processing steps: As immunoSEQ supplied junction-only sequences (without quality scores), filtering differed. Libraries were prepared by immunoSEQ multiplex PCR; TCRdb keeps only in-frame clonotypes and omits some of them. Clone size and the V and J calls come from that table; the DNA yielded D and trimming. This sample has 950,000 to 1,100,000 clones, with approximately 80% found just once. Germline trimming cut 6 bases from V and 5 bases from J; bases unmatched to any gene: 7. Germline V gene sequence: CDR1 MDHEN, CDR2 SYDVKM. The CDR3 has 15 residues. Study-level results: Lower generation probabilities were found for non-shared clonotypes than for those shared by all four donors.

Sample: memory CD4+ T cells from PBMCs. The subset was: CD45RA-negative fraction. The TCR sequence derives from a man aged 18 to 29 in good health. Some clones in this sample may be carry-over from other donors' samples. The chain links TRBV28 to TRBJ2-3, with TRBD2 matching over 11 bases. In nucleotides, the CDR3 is TGTGCCAGCAGCGGAGGAGGACTAGCGGGAGATACGCAGTATTTT. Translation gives CASSGGGLAGDTQYF.